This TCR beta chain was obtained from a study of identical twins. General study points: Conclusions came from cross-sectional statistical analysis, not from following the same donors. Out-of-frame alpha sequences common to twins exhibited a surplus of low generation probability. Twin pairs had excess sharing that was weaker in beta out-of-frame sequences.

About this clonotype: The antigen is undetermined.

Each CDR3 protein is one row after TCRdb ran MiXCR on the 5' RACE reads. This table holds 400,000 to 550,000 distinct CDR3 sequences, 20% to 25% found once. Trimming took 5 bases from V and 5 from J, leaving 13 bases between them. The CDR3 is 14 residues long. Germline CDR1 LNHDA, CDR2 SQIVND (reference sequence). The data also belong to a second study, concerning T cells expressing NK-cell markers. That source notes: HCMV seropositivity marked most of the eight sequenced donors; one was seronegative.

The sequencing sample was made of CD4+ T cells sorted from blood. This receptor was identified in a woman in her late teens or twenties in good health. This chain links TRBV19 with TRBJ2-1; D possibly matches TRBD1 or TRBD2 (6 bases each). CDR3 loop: CASSSRGLDNEQFF. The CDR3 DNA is TGTGCCAGTAGTTCCCGGGGGCTGGACAATGAGCAGTTCTTC.